The source of this TCR beta chain is a study of blood T cell repertoires in COVID-19. Study as a whole: Samples of COVID-19 (acute and convalescent) were obtained from the United States, Italy and Spain. T cells, B-cell-depleted T cells, or PBMCs supplied cDNA or gDNA.

Looked up from germline, CDR1 is LNHDA and CDR2 is SQIVND (reference sequence). This CDR3 is built from 14 residues. V was clipped by 2 bases and J by 5 bases, with 10 bases between them. Per the authors' pipeline: Estimated nucleated cell counts came from reference gene primer amplification. Here immunoSEQ multiplex PCR was the method, and the copy in TCRdb shows in-frame clones only, minus some. The DNA gave D and trimming, while V, J and clone size come from that table. The profile shows about 180,000 clones, 86% of them singletons. The source of this sequence is a man aged 50 to 60 with active or convalescent COVID-19. The specimen sequenced was peripheral blood. The rearrangement joins TRBV19 to TRBJ2-1; D is perhaps TRBD2 (5 bases). CDR3 in amino acids: CASSITSRDNEQFF. Here the CDR3 DNA reads TGTGCCAGTAGTATAACTAGTAGGGACAATGAGCAGTTCTTC.